These T cell receptor beta chains were read from a single sample in a study of blood T cell repertoires in COVID-19. Assay used: immunoSEQ multiplex PCR; TCRdb lists only in-frame clones, some missing. This table holds over 85,000 clones, around 86% found once. What was sequenced was peripheral blood. The origin of the receptors is a woman between 65 and 79 years old with acute or convalescent COVID-19. The CDR3 runs from the conserved cysteine through the conserved F or W. D genes are given only for firm matches. Clone size, where shown, is once, few, many, or a class for clones that have expanded.

>NA|TRBV25-1|NA|11|TRBJ1-2
CASSESGGYTF
TGTGCCAGCAGTGAATCGGGGGGCTACACCTTC
>TRBD2|TRBV9|few|15|TRBJ2-5
CASSPTGGPQETQYF
TGTGCCAGCAGCCCGACGGGGGGGCCTCAAGAGACCCAGTACTTC
>TRBD1|TRBV5-1|NA|15|TRBJ1-1
CASSYTGVGNTEAFF
TGCGCCAGCAGTTACACAGGGGTCGGGAACACTGAAGCTTTCTTT
>NA|TRBV27|NA|16|TRBJ2-5
CASSLTPGSPGETQYF
TGTGCCAGCAGTTTAACCCCCGGCAGCCCGGGGGAGACCCAGTACTTC
>TRBD1|TRBV7-8|NA|15|TRBJ2-2
CASSSGQGPTGELFF
TGTGCCAGCAGCTCAGGACAGGGCCCCACCGGGGAGCTGTTTTTT
>NA|TRBV6-5|NA|14|TRBJ2-5
CASSSGFDGETQYF
TGTGCCAGCAGCTCAGGGTTCGACGGGGAGACCCAGTACTTC
>NA|TRBV19|NA|13|TRBJ1-1
CASSIGHRFEAFF
TGTGCCAGTAGTATAGGCCACAGGTTCGAAGCTTTCTTT
>NA|TRBV7-8|NA|14|TRBJ1-1
CASSLTRKNTEAFF
TGTGCCAGCAGCTTAACGAGAAAGAACACTGAAGCTTTCTTT
>NA|TRBV5-1|NA|14|TRBJ2-1
CASSLMGAENEQFF
TGCGCCAGCAGCTTAATGGGGGCGGAAAATGAGCAGTTCTTC
>NA|TRBV5-1|medium-sized|14|TRBJ2-7
CASSSFGDLGEQYF
TGCGCCAGCAGCTCTTTCGGGGATTTGGGCGAGCAGTACTTC
>TRBD1|TRBV11-3|NA|17|TRBJ1-6
CASSLGDGTGGNSPLHF
TGTGCCAGCAGCTTAGGAGACGGGACAGGGGGTAATTCACCCCTCCACTTT
>TRBD1|TRBV5-5|NA|14|TRBJ2-5
CASSLEGALETQYF
TGTGCCAGCAGCTTGGAGGGGGCACTGGAGACCCAGTACTTC
>TRBD2|TRBV5-1|NA|14|TRBJ2-1
CASSVAGGDNEQFF
TGCGCCAGCAGCGTAGCGGGGGGTGACAATGAGCAGTTCTTC
>NA|TRBV11-2|NA|14|TRBJ1-1
CASSLKHQEAEAFF
TGTGCCAGCAGCTTAAAACACCAAGAGGCTGAAGCTTTCTTT
>NA|TRBV5-1|NA|15|TRBJ2-7
CASSLDPVGDYEQYF
TGCGCCAGCAGCTTAGACCCCGTAGGAGACTACGAGCAGTACTTC
>TRBD1|TRBV7-9|few|13|TRBJ1-5
CASSLTGDQPQHF
TGTGCCAGCAGCTTGACAGGGGATCAGCCCCAGCATTTT